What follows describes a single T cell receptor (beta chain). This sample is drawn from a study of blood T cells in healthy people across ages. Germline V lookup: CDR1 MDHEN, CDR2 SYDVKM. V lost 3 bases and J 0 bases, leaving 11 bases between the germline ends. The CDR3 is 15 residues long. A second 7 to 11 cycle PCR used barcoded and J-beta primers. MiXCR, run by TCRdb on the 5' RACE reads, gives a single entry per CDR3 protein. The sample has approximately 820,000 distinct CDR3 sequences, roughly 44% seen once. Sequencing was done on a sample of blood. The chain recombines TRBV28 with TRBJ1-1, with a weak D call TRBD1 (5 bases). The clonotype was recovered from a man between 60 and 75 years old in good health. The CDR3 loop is CASSLPGTMNTEAFF. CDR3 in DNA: TGTGCCAGCAGTTTGCCAGGGACCATGAACACTGAAGCTTTCTTT.